Each of the 26 T cell receptor beta chains below was sequenced from the same sample in a study of shared clonotypes between healthy human individuals. Terminally differentiated effector memory CD45RA+ cells were excluded from the naive CD8 cells, which were CD45RO-negative and positively selected for CCR7. Sequencing used immunoSEQ multiplex PCR; TCRdb keeps in-frame clones, though not all of them. Of approximately 2,200,000 clones detected, 85% to 95% appear once; the ten largest clones hold 1.7%. Sequencing was carried out using naive CD8+ T cells from PBMCs. These TCRs come from a man aged 18-30 years in good health. Some clones in this sample may be carry-over from other donors' samples.

As regards this clone: Other DNA sequences in this sample translate to the same CDR3. The chain employs TRBV5-1 and TRBJ1-1, with 8 bases lining up with TRBD1. Trimming took 0 bases from V and 4 from J; bases not matched to a gene: 5. The CDR3 has 15 amino acids. Germline V CDR1 and CDR2: SGHRS, YFSETQ. Written as DNA, the CDR3 is TGCGCCAGCAGCTTGGCAGGGGGCGGTGGCACTGAAGCTTTCTTT. Translation gives CASSLAGGGGTEAFF.

V and J are TRBV7-9 and TRBJ1-4; no reliable D call. Germline values: CDR1 SEHNR, CDR2 FQNEAQ (reference sequence). Deletions cut 8 bases from V and 6 bases from J, with 19 bases between. The CDR3 extends over 15 amino acids. This chain's CDR3 is CASPVPTAGDEKLFF. For the CDR3, the DNA is TGTGCCAGCCCGGTCCCTACTGCGGGAGATGAAAAACTGTTTTTT.

The V gene is TRBV28, the J gene TRBJ2-1, with 7 bases fitting TRBD2. The ends lost 5 bases at V and 1 base at J; junction bases unmatched: 8. The CDR3 is made up of 16 amino acids. Germline values: CDR1 MDHEN, CDR2 SYDVKM. CDR3 sequence (DNA): TGTGCCAGCAGTCCCCCAGGTAGCGGGTCCTACAATGAGCAGTTCTTC. Its translation: CASSPPGSGSYNEQFF.

As to this clone: The sample holds other DNA sequences that translate to the same CDR3. The chain employs TRBV28 and TRBJ1-3; tentatively, D is TRBD1 (6 bases). The V gene's germline CDR1 is MDHEN and CDR2 SYDVKM. CDR3 size: 14 residues. V was trimmed by 3 bases and J by 4 bases, leaving 10 bases between them. CDR3 sequence: CASSLGGPGNTIYF. The DNA for the CDR3 is TGTGCCAGCAGTTTGGGGGGCCCCGGAAACACCATATATTTT.

This sequence joins TRBV2 and TRBJ2-2, with 7 bases aligning to TRBD1. CDR3 length equals 17 residues. J lost 0 bases, V lost 4 bases, and 8 bases had no gene match. Germline CDR1 and CDR2: SNHLY and FYNNEI. CDR3 nucleotides: TGTGCCAGCAGTGGAGACAGGGTTCTCCCGAACACCGGGGAGCTGTTTTTT. Its protein product is CASSGDRVLPNTGELFF.

The chain links TRBV4-1 to TRBJ1-1; D remains ambiguous. The CDR3 runs to 13 residues. Germline V lookup: CDR1 MGHRA, CDR2 YSYEKL. V was shortened by 2 bases and J by 2 bases, with 6 bases between the two germline ends. In nucleotides, the CDR3 is TGCGCCAGCAGCCAAAGAAGTAACACTGAAGCTTTCTTT. It specifies CASSQRSNTEAFF.

This clone was counted a single time. The CDR3 DNA reads TGTGCCAGCAGTTTAGCATTCTACAATGAGCAGTTCTTC. It is translated as CASSLAFYNEQFF. The chain recombines TRBV27 with TRBJ2-1; no clear D. This CDR3 region has 13 residues. V was clipped by 2 bases and J by 3 bases, with 5 bases between them. The germline CDR1 and CDR2 sequences are MNHEY and SMNVEV (reference sequence).

The genes are TRBV4-3 and TRBJ1-2, with TRBD1 matching over 9 bases. V was clipped by 0 bases and J by 0 bases; unmatched bases: 5. This CDR3 comprises 17 residues. Germline CDR1 is LGHNA and CDR2 is YSLEER. The CDR3 nucleotides read TGCGCCAGCAGCCAAGATCGCGGGACAGGGTCTAACTATGGCTACACCTTC. This encodes CASSQDRGTGSNYGYTF.

This chain joins TRBV7-9 and TRBJ2-1, with D unresolved. The length of the CDR3 is 14 residues. Trimming left V 3 bases short and J 9 bases short, with 15 bases between. The germline gives CDR1 SEHNR, CDR2 FQNEAQ (reference sequence). The CDR3 is CASSFLQEPGEQFF. CDR3 DNA sequence: TGTGCCAGCAGCTTTCTTCAGGAGCCGGGTGAGCAGTTCTTC.

This clone was seen a few times. The sample holds other DNA sequences that translate to the same CDR3. The J gene is TRBJ2-3, the V gene TRBV7-9; D may correspond to TRBD1 or TRBD2 (5 bases each). The CDR3 spans 12 residues. Germline CDR1 reads SEHNR; CDR2 reads FQNEAQ (reference sequence). Trimming shortened V by 3 bases and J by 4 bases, and 5 bases separated the two germline ends. The CDR3 DNA follows: TGTGCCAGCAGCTTGGGGGCAGATACGCAGTATTTT. Amino acids: CASSLGADTQYF.

The chain joins TRBV21-1 to TRBJ1-1. TRBV21-1 represents a pseudogene. The CDR3 totals 15 residues. CDR3 loop: CASSKEHGGDTEAFF. As DNA, the CDR3 is TGTGCCAGCAGCAAAGAACACGGGGGGGACACTGAAGCTTTCTTT.

The chain couples TRBV9 to TRBJ1-2, with TRBD1 as a possible D gene (5 bases). The CDR3 totals 15 residues. In germline, CDR1 is SGDLS, CDR2 YYNGEE. Trimming took off 0 bases at V and 4 bases at J, with 13 bases between the two ends. The CDR3 DNA reads TGTGCCAGCAGCGTAGAGCAGGGAAGGGGCTATGGCTACACCTTC. It encodes CASSVEQGRGYGYTF.

The rearrangement joins TRBV30 to TRBJ1-1; no definite D call. The V gene's germline CDR1 is GTSNPN and CDR2 SVGIG (reference sequence). The V gene lost 1 base and the J gene lost 11 bases, with 11 bases spanning the gap. The CDR3 sequence is 11 residues long. CDR3 loop: CAWSGGESAFF. CDR3 coding DNA: TGTGCCTGGAGTGGCGGCGAATCGGCTTTCTTT.

The chain is built from TRBV7-9 and TRBJ2-3; 7 bases are a match to TRBD1. CDR3 size: 14 residues. Germline V gives CDR1 SEHNR, CDR2 FQNEAQ (reference sequence). V gave up 5 bases and J gave up 0 bases; unmatched junction bases: 2. The chain's CDR3 is CASSTDRSTDTQYF. The CDR3 bases are TGTGCCAGCAGCACGGACAGGAGCACAGATACGCAGTATTTT.

About this clone: A read error may produce the germline difference seen at one junction end. The chain uses TRBV5-3 and TRBJ2-4, with D maybe TRBD2 (6 bases). TRBV5-3 is an ORF, and what it does is uncertain. The CDR3 totals 16 residues. The CDR3 sequence: CARSLFVLPGRDVPHF. The CDR3, as DNA: TGTGCCAGAAGCTTGTTTGTTCTACCGGGGCGGGATGTCCCGCACTTC.

The V gene is TRBV5-1, the J gene TRBJ2-5; 11 bases match TRBD1. CDR3 length equals 15 residues. The V gene end was trimmed by 3 bases and the J gene end by 4 bases; junction bases not matched to a gene: 5. Germline CDR1 and CDR2: SGHRS and YFSETQ. The CDR3 here is CASSWGQGEGETQYF. DNA of the CDR3: TGCGCCAGCAGCTGGGGACAGGGGGAAGGAGAGACCCAGTACTTC.

This clone has a single count. The chain carries TRBV27 and TRBJ1-1, with D possibly TRBD1 on 5 matching bases. Germline V gene data show CDR1 as MNHEY and CDR2 as SMNVEV (reference sequence). The CDR3 spans 14 residues. The ends were cut back, 6 bases at V and 2 bases at J, with 13 bases in the middle. Here the CDR3 DNA reads TGTGCCAGCAGGGATGGGACGGAAAACACTGAAGCTTTCTTT. Translation: CASRDGTENTEAFF.

V gene TRBV5-4 combines with J gene TRBJ2-1; 9 bases match TRBD2. The CDR3 loop spans 15 amino acids. The germline gives CDR1 SGHNT, CDR2 YYREEE (reference sequence). The J segment lost 8 bases and the V segment lost 4 bases, leaving 10 bases of the junction unmatched. The CDR3 spells CASSGPGGRGYEQFF. DNA of the CDR3: TGTGCCAGCAGCGGGCCGGGCGGGAGGGGCTATGAGCAGTTCTTC. Variable domain in full (rest from reference TRBV5-4 and TRBJ2-1): ETGVTQSPTHLIKTRGQQVTLRCSSQSGHNTVSWYQQALGQGPQFIFQYYREEENGRGNFPPRFSGLQFPNYSSELNVNALELDDSALYLCASSGPGGRGYEQFFGPGTRLTVL.

This rearrangement joins TRBV19 to TRBJ2-7; no firm D call. The CDR3 runs 14 residues. Deletions cut 5 bases from V and 3 bases from J, with 14 bases between. The germline CDR1 and CDR2 sequences are LNHDA and SQIVND (reference sequence). CDR3 in DNA: TGTGCCAGTAGTCCATGGAGTACGAACTACGAGCAGTACTTC. The encoded protein is CASSPWSTNYEQYF.

J is TRBJ1-2 and V is TRBV29-1, with a tentative D call TRBD1 (6 bases). Per the germline V gene, CDR1 is SQVTM and CDR2 is ANQGSEA. The CDR3 length is 15 residues. Deletions cut 4 bases from V and 4 bases from J, with 19 bases between. For the CDR3, the DNA is TGCAGCGTTGGGGTAGGGGGGCGAAGCGGCTATGGCTACACCTTC. Translating gives CSVGVGGRSGYGYTF.

V usage is TRBV5-6 and J usage is TRBJ2-2, with D perhaps matching TRBD1 (6 bases). V lost 5 bases and J lost 4, with 12 bases in between. Germline CDR1 is SGHDT and CDR2 is YYEEEE. CDR3 size: 14 residues. DNA for the CDR3: TGTGCCAGCAGGGGGACACCCAGCACCGGGGAGCTGTTTTTT. Translation: CASRGTPSTGELFF.

This clone has only one observation. The chain recombines TRBV6-1 with TRBJ2-5, with a possible D match to TRBD2 (6 bases). V was cut by 6 bases and J by 7 bases, with 21 bases left in between. Germline CDR1 MNHNS, CDR2 SASEGT. The CDR3 is 15 residues long. CDR3 residues: CASRDTFMGDWTQYF. The CDR3 DNA is TGTGCCAGCAGGGACACTTTTATGGGGGACTGGACCCAGTACTTC.

This rearrangement joins TRBV9 to TRBJ2-7; possibly TRBD2 for D (6 bases). CDR1 and CDR2 (germline): SGDLS, YYNGEE. With 3 bases removed from V and 0 bases from J, the gap between germline ends came to 13 bases. CDR3 size: 15 residues. The CDR3 DNA sequence: TGTGCCAGCAGCGAATCGGGAGAGAGCTCCTACGAGCAGTACTTC. Translated, it gives CASSESGESSYEQYF.

This chain uses TRBV7-9 with TRBJ2-1, with 8 nucleotides matching TRBD2. The CDR3 covers 17 residues. V dropped 2 bases and J dropped 4; count of bases not matched to a gene: 10. Germline V gene data show CDR1 as SEHNR and CDR2 as FQNEAQ (reference sequence). In DNA, the CDR3 is TGTGCCAGCAGCTTATTCAGCGGGAGATCGGCGTACAATGAGCAGTTCTTC. This encodes CASSLFSGRSAYNEQFF.

The J gene is TRBJ2-7, the V gene TRBV5-1; 7 positions agree with TRBD2. Trimming removed 1 base from V and 2 bases from J; junction bases left unmatched: 3. Looked up from germline, CDR1 is SGHRS and CDR2 is YFSETQ. This CDR3 has 14 amino acids. The CDR3 DNA reads TGCGCCAGCAGCTTGTCAGCGGGGACCTACGAGCAGTACTTC. It codes for CASSLSAGTYEQYF.

The chain joins TRBV7-9 to TRBJ2-7; D possibly corresponds to TRBD2 (6 bases). The V end was cut by 5 bases, the J end by 7 bases, with 15 bases between. The CDR3 has 13 amino acids. Germline CDR1 is SEHNR and CDR2 is FQNEAQ (reference sequence). CDR3 bases: TGTGCCAGCAGCCCGGGGACTGCCCAAGAGCAGTACTTC. Its protein is CASSPGTAQEQYF.